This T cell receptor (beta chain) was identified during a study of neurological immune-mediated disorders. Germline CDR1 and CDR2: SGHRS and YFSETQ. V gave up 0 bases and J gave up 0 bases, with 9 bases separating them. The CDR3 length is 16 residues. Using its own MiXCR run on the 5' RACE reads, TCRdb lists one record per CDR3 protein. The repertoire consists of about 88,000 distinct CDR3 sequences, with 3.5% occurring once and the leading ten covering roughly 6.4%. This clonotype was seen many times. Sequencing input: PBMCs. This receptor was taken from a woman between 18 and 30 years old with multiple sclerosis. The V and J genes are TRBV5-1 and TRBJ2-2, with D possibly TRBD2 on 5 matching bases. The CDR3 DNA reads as TGCGCCAGCAGCTTGGTTCGGGGTACGAACACCGGGGAGCTGTTTTTT. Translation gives CASSLVRGTNTGELFF. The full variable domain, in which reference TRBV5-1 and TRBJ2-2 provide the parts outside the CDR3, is KAGVTQTPRYLIKTRGQQVTLSCSPISGHRSVSWYQQTPGQGLQFLFEYFSETQRNKGNFPGRFSGRQFSNSRSEMNVSTLELGDSALYLCASSLVRGTNTGELFFGEGSRLTVL.